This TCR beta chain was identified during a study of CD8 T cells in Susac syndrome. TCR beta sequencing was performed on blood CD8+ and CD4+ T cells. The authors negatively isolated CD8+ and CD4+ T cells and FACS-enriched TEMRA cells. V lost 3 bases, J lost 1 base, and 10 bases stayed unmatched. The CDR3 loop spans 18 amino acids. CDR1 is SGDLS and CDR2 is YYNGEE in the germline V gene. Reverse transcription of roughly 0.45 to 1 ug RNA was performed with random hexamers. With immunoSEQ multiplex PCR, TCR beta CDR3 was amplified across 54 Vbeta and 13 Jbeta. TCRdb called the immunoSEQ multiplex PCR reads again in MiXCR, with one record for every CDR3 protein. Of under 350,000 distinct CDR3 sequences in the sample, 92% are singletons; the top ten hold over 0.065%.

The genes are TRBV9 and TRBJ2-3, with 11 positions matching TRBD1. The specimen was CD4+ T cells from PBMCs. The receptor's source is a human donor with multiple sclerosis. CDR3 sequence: CASSARTGGGRGTDTQYF. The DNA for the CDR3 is TGTGCCAGCAGCGCAAGGACAGGGGGCGGCCGTGGCACAGATACGCAGTATTTT.